This T cell receptor beta chain emerged from a study of tumor-infiltrating lymphocytes in oesophageal squamous cell carcinoma. Via MiXCR, TCRdb re-called the PCR reads, giving one row per CDR3 protein. The repertoire holds approximately 13,000 distinct CDR3 sequences, with roughly three fifths as singletons. Germline values: CDR1 MNHNY, CDR2 SVGAGI (reference sequence). The CDR3 extends over 15 amino acids. This clonotype has just one count. The rearrangement links TRBV6-6 to TRBJ2-5; no firm D call. TRBJ2-7 explains the end of the DNA better; the J call may be wrong. What was sequenced was esophageal tumor tissue. This receptor was identified in a female donor with esophageal squamous cell carcinoma. The CDR3 nucleotides are TGTGCCAGCAGTTACCCCAGTAATGTGGGCTACGAGCAGTACTTC. Its protein product is CASSYPSNVGYEQYF.